This passage covers 15 T cell receptor beta chains from one sample sequenced in a study of Tregs in tolerant kidney transplant recipients. The data were produced by immunoSEQ multiplex PCR, yet TCRdb's version contains in-frame clones alone and is incomplete. The data hold roughly 46,000 clones, with roughly nine tenths observed a single time. Sample: Tregs from blood. All receptors derive from a human donor in good health.

The chain uses TRBV29-1 and TRBJ1-1; D gene uncertain. CDR3 length equals 11 residues. The germline V and J ends were trimmed by 3 bases and 6 bases, with 8 bases remaining between them. Per the germline V gene, CDR1 is SQVTM and CDR2 is ANQGSEA. CDR3 nucleotides: TGCAGCGTTGAGGGCCAAGCTGAAGCTTTCTTT. Its translation: CSVEGQAEAFF. The variable domain in full, with the rest retrieved from reference TRBV29-1 and TRBJ1-1, is SAVISQKPSRDICQRGTSLTIQCQVDSQVTMMFWYRQQPGQSLTLIATANQGSEATYESGFVIDKFPISRPNLTFSTLTVSNMSPEDSSIYLCSVEGQAEAFFGQGTRLTVV.

The chain links TRBV5-5 to TRBJ1-2; no firm D call. The CDR3 runs to 15 residues. Trimming shortened V by 4 bases and J by 3 bases, and 16 bases separated the two germline ends. Germline loops: CDR1 SGHKS, CDR2 YYEKEE (reference sequence). CDR3: CASSLGGRAHYGYTF. The CDR3 region has the DNA TGTGCCAGCAGCCTAGGCGGCCGTGCCCACTATGGCTACACCTTC.

The chain links TRBV6-6 to TRBJ1-2; D is uncertain. The CDR3 is 12 residues long. Trimming stripped 7 bases from V and 5 bases from J, with 11 bases between. Germline CDR1 and CDR2: MNHNY and SVGAGI (reference sequence). The CDR3 DNA is TGTGCCAGCAAAACAGCTTTTTATGGCTACACCTTC. It yields the protein CASKTAFYGYTF.

The V call is TRBV11-2, the J call TRBJ2-1; the D gene is possibly TRBD2 (7 bases). Trimming took off 2 bases at V and 14 bases at J, with 19 bases between the two ends. CDR3 length: 14 amino acids. Germline CDR1 and CDR2: SGHAT and FQNNGV. CDR3 sequence: CASSLSGGANSEFF. The CDR3 DNA is TGTGCCAGCAGCTTATCTGGGGGGGCCAATTCCGAGTTCTTC.

This chain connects TRBV6-5 to TRBJ1-2; the match to TRBD1 covers 9 bases. CDR3 length equals 14 residues. The J segment lost 8 bases and the V segment lost 1 base, leaving 5 bases of the junction unmatched. From germline, CDR1 is MNHEY and CDR2 SVGAGI. CDR3 loop: CASSYFRQGGGYTF. For the CDR3, the DNA is TGTGCCAGCAGTTACTTCCGACAGGGGGGAGGCTACACCTTC.

V and J are TRBV10-3 and TRBJ2-5; TRBD1 agrees at 10 bases. Looked up from germline, CDR1 is ENHRY and CDR2 is SYGVKD. This CDR3 has 13 amino acids. J gave up 5 bases and V 10 bases, and 7 bases lay outside the gene matches. The CDR3, as DNA: TGTGCCACCGACAGGGGGCGGGGGGAGACCCAGTACTTC. Its protein is CATDRGRGETQYF.

J is TRBJ1-1 and V is TRBV4-1, with 8 bases identical to TRBD1. Germline-derived CDR1 and CDR2 are MGHRA and YSYEKL. V was pared by 5 bases and J by 11 bases, with 19 bases of the junction left unmatched. This CDR3 has 16 residues. The CDR3 protein is CASSTSPGQAGGEAFF. The CDR3, as DNA: TGCGCCAGCAGCACCTCCCCGGGACAGGCGGGCGGAGAGGCTTTCTTT.

This rearrangement joins TRBV29-1 to TRBJ1-3, with TRBD1 matching over 10 bases. J gave up 4 bases and V 6 bases, and 6 bases lay outside the gene matches. This CDR3 contains 14 residues. Looked up from germline, CDR1 is SQVTM and CDR2 is ANQGSEA. DNA of the CDR3: TGCAGCGTCTCTAAGACAGGGGGCGGAAACACCATATATTTT. Translating gives CSVSKTGGGNTIYF.

V is TRBV5-1 and J is TRBJ1-1; the D gene is possibly TRBD1 (6 bases). Germline CDR1 is SGHRS and CDR2 is YFSETQ. This CDR3 spans 18 amino acids. Trimming stripped 1 base from V and 1 base from J, with 20 bases between. The CDR3 is CASSLRFGNRDANTEAFF. The CDR3 DNA reads as TGCGCCAGCAGCTTGCGGTTTGGTAACAGGGACGCGAACACTGAAGCTTTCTTT.

CDR3 DNA: TGTGCCAGCAGCCCCGGGACAATGAACACCGGGGAGCTGTTTTTT. Protein sequence: CASSPGTMNTGELFF. The chain carries TRBV6-1 and TRBJ2-2; a possible D gene is TRBD1 (6 bases). CDR3 length: 15 amino acids. V dropped 6 bases and J dropped 1 base, with 12 bases sitting between them. Germline CDR1 MNHNS, CDR2 SASEGT.

The chain recombines TRBV4-1 with TRBJ1-5; D gene ambiguous. V was cut by 4 bases and J by 5 bases, with 12 bases left in between. The CDR3 is 14 amino acids. Germline V gene lookup returns CDR1 MGHRA and CDR2 YSYEKL. The CDR3 DNA follows: TGCGCCAGCAGCCCCGGCTGGGGTGATCAGCCCCAGCATTTT. It codes for CASSPGWGDQPQHF.

The genes are TRBV11-2 and TRBJ2-7; 7 bases match TRBD2. Losses at the gene ends were 1 base for V and 4 bases for J; bases not matched to a gene: 4. CDR1 and CDR2 (germline): SGHAT, FQNNGV. This CDR3 spans 14 amino acids. CDR3 loop: CASSLVAGVYEQYF. CDR3 nucleotide sequence: TGTGCCAGCAGCTTAGTTGCGGGGGTGTACGAGCAGTACTTC.

The chain combines TRBV5-1 with TRBJ2-5; 11 bases fit TRBD1. Germline V CDR1 and CDR2: SGHRS, YFSETQ. V shed 5 bases, J shed 4 bases, and the junction held 4 bases outside the gene matches. The CDR3 has 14 amino acids. The CDR3 here is CASRPGTGGETQYF. Here the CDR3 DNA reads TGCGCCAGCAGACCCGGGACAGGGGGAGAGACCCAGTACTTC.

V usage is TRBV30 and J usage is TRBJ2-5, with D uncertain. V dropped 5 bases and J dropped 4 bases, with 23 bases sitting between them. Germline CDR1 is GTSNPN and CDR2 is SVGIG (reference sequence). CDR3 length: 16 amino acids. The CDR3, as DNA: TGTGCCTGGGCTCCCCCCAACCCTCTTGGGTCAGAGACCCAGTACTTC. Its protein is CAWAPPNPLGSETQYF. Looking up the rest from reference TRBV30 and TRBJ2-5 gives the full variable domain: SQTIHQWPATLVQPVGSPLSLECTVEGTSNPNLYWYRQAAGRGLQLLFYSVGIGQISSEVPQNLSASRPQDRQFILSSKKLLLSDSGFYLCAWAPPNPLGSETQYFGPGTRLLVL.

The chain couples TRBV30 to TRBJ2-3, with 9 bases that match TRBD2. Germline CDR1 GTSNPN, CDR2 SVGIG (reference sequence). With 3 bases clipped from V and 6 bases from J, the junction kept 13 bases outside the gene matches. This CDR3 contains 16 residues. The CDR3 DNA sequence: TGTGCCTGGAGCCCTGGGGGACTAGCAGCCGGCGATACGCAGTATTTT. Translating it yields CAWSPGGLAAGDTQYF.